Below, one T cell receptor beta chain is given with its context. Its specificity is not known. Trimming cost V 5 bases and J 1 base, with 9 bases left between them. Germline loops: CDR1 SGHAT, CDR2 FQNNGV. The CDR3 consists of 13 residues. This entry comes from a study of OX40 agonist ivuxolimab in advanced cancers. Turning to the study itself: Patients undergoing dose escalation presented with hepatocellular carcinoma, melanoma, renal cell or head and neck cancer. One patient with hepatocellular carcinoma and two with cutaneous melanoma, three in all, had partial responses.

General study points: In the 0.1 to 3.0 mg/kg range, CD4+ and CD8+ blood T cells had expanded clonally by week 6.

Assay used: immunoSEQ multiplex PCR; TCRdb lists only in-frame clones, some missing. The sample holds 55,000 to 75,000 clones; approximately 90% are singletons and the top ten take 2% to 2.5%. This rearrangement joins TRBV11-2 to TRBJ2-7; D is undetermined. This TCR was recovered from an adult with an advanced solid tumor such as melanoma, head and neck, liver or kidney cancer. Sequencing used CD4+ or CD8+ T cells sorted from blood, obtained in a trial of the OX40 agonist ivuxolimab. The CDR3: CASSPDVSYEQYF. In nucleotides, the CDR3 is TGTGCCAGCAGCCCTGACGTTTCCTACGAGCAGTACTTC.